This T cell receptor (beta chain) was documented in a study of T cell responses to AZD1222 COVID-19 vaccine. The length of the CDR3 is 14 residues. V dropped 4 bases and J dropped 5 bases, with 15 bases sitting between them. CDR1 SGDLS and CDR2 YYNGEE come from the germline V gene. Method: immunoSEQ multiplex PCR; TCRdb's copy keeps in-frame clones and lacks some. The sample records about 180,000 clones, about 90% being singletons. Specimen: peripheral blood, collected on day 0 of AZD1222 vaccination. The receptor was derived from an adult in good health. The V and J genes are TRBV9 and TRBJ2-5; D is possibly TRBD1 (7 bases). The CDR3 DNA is TGTGCCAGCAGCCAACAGGGGAGGTCGGAGACCCAGTACTTC. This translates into CASSQQGRSETQYF.